This T cell receptor (beta chain) derives from a study of T cell changes during pregnancy in multiple sclerosis (dated by TCRdb to the late 2010s). Regarding the study in general: In women with multiple sclerosis, the researchers looked at how the T cell repertoire shifted as pregnancy progressed.

Preparation of the library involved the immunoSEQ multiplex PCR assay. The source is immuneACCESS, and TCRdb retained only in-frame sequences with V and J called. Part of the clones is not carried over; for the studies checked, unresolved V genes explain less than half of this, and the remainder is unexplained. This sample is represented by 50,000 or so clones; nearly 95% of them were singletons. The leading ten clones occupy around 2% of the sample. CDR1 SGHDT and CDR2 YYEEEE were looked up in the germline V gene. From its cysteine to its phenylalanine, the CDR3 spans 16 amino acids. Solely the CDR3 DNA is kept, with 48 bases framed from the first base. The junction shows trimming of 4 bases on V and 7 bases on J, plus 23 bases between the germline ends. A remark on this clone: No antigen is known for it. No base-level quality is on record; no much larger clone is a single base apart.

The source material was peripheral blood, sampled in the third trimester of pregnancy. The rearrangement joined TRBV5-6 to TRBJ1-2; a weak D assignment points to TRBD1 (6 bases agree). The receptor's source is a female donor with multiple sclerosis, enrolled in a pregnancy study. In nucleotides, the sequence is TGTGCCAGCAGCGATGTAATAGGACAGATGTTCTCTGGCTACACCTTC. This sequence encodes CASSDVIGQMFSGYTF.